This entry describes one T cell receptor (beta chain). Trimming stripped 3 bases from V and 3 bases from J, with 15 bases between. The CDR3 is 15 residues long. The sample originates from a study of blood T cells in healthy people across ages. A second about 6 to 12 cycle PCR used barcoded and J-beta primers. From the 5' RACE reads, TCRdb called clonotypes with MiXCR, one entry per CDR3 protein. Of around 1,000,000 distinct CDR3 sequences listed, approximately 25% were seen once; the top ten hold around 0.75%. These sequences were also reported in another study, on T cells of mothers and their children.

The V call is TRBV12-3 or TRBV12-4, the J call TRBJ2-7; D may be TRBD2 (6 bases). This clonotype was sampled from a girl aged 2 to 10 in good health. The source material was blood. The CDR3 DNA sequence: TGTGCCAGCAGTTTTATGGGCGCCGGGAGCTACGAGCAGTACTTC. It codes for CASSFMGAGSYEQYF.